The T cell receptor (beta chain) described here comes from a study of early T cells in non-severe SARS-CoV-2 infection. General observations from the study: A preference for anti-spike CD8 responses marked VDJdb matching, which missed private and CD4 specificities.

CDR1 and CDR2 (germline): SGHVS, FNYEAQ. V lost 1 base, J lost 8 bases, and 3 bases lay in between. The CDR3 spans 11 residues. On this clonotype: Antigen: not known.

Individual cDNA molecules each received unique molecular identifiers attached to them. Using its own MiXCR run on the 5' RACE reads, TCRdb lists one record per CDR3 protein. This table holds 45,000 to 65,000 distinct CDR3 sequences, approximately 12% found once. The input for sequencing was whole blood, taken at baseline. The TCR sequence derives from an adult who was a healthcare worker with PCR-confirmed SARS-CoV-2 infection or an uninfected control (not recorded which). J is TRBJ2-1 and V is TRBV7-6; D unclear. CDR3 sequence (DNA): TGTGCCAGCAGCTTAGATTATGAGCAGTTCTTC. Translating gives CASSLDYEQFF.